Listed here are 7 T cell receptor beta chains from one sample, sequenced in a study of blood T cell repertoires in COVID-19. The repertoire was sequenced with immunoSEQ multiplex PCR; TCRdb's copy has only in-frame clones and lacks some. The sample has approximately 260,000 clones, approximately 89% seen once; the top ten hold more than 1.5%. Sequencing input: PBMCs or T cells enriched from blood (not recorded which). The source of these receptors is a woman aged 60-75 years who had recovered from COVID-19.

This clone is a singleton in its sample. The gene calls are TRBV28 and TRBJ2-5; 11 nucleotides align to TRBD2. V dropped 6 bases and J dropped 1; count of bases not matched to a gene: 10. The CDR3 runs to 17 residues. CDR1 MDHEN and CDR2 SYDVKM come from the germline V gene. The CDR3 DNA is TGTGCCAGCAGGCCCGCCGGACTAGCGGGCTTCCAAGAGACCCAGTACTTC. The encoded protein is CASRPAGLAGFQETQYF.

The J gene is TRBJ2-1, the V gene TRBV28, with 10 bases identical to TRBD2. The germline CDR1 and CDR2 sequences are MDHEN and SYDVKM. The CDR3 covers 15 residues. V shed 5 bases, J shed 5 bases, and the junction held 6 bases outside the gene matches. The chain's CDR3 is CASSTTSGNDNEQFF. CDR3 sequence (DNA): TGTGCCAGCAGTACTACTAGCGGGAATGACAATGAGCAGTTCTTC.

The rearrangement uses TRBV28 and TRBJ2-7; 13 bases are a match to TRBD2. J lost 4 bases, V lost 5 bases, and 5 bases had no gene match. The CDR3 extends over 15 amino acids. Germline V gives CDR1 MDHEN, CDR2 SYDVKM. CDR3 bases: TGTGCCAGCAGTACCACTAGCGGGGGGGCTTACGAGCAGTACTTC. Translating it yields CASSTTSGGAYEQYF.

The chain carries TRBV5-3 and TRBJ2-2, with D unresolved. TRBV5-3 qualifies as an ORF whose function is uncertain. V dropped 2 bases and J dropped 1 base, with 12 bases sitting between them. This CDR3 has 16 amino acids. The CDR3 DNA reads TGTGCCAGAAGCTTAGGCCCCAGACTGAACACCGGGGAGCTGTTTTTT. This gives the protein CARSLGPRLNTGELFF.

The chain links TRBV28 to TRBJ1-5, with no clear D. V was shortened by 5 bases and J by 9 bases, with 8 bases between the two germline ends. The CDR3 is 11 residues long. Looked up from germline, CDR1 is MDHEN and CDR2 is SYDVKM. CDR3 sequence (DNA): TGTGCCAGCAGTCCCCGGGGGCCCCAGCATTTT. This codes for CASSPRGPQHF.

As concerns this clone: The sample carries other DNA sequences with the same CDR3. J is TRBJ2-1 and V is TRBV5-4; 8 bases line up with TRBD2. The junction had 3 bases not matched to a gene; V was cut back by 4 bases and J by 0 bases. CDR1 is SGHNT, CDR2 YYREEE, per germline (reference sequence). CDR3 length: 15 amino acids. The CDR3 bases are TGTGCCAGCAGCCCGGGGGGGGGCTCCTACAATGAGCAGTTCTTC. Translation: CASSPGGGSYNEQFF. Drawing the rest from reference TRBV5-4 and TRBJ2-1, the complete variable domain is ETGVTQSPTHLIKTRGQQVTLRCSSQSGHNTVSWYQQALGQGPQFIFQYYREEENGRGNFPPRFSGLQFPNYSSELNVNALELDDSALYLCASSPGGGSYNEQFFGPGTRLTVL.

The J gene is TRBJ2-7, the V gene TRBV4-1; 9 bases line up with TRBD2. The length of the CDR3 is 16 residues. V dropped 1 base and J dropped 4; count of bases not matched to a gene: 8. Germline CDR1 MGHRA, CDR2 YSYEKL. CDR3 loop: CASSQAPAGGPYEQYF. CDR3 bases: TGCGCCAGCAGCCAAGCCCCGGCGGGGGGGCCATACGAGCAGTACTTC.